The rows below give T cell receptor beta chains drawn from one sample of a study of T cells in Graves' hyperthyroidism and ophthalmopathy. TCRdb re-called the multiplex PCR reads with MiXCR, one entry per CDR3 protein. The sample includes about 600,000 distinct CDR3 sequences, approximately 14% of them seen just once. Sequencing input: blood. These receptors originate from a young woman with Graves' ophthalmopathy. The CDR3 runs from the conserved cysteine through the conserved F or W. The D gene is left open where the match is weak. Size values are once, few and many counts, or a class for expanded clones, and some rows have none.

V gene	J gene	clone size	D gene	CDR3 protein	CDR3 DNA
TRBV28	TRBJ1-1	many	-	CASSLPGGGGFSEAFF	TGTGCCAGCAGTTTACCGGGGGGGGGAGGGTTTTCTGAAGCTTTCTTT
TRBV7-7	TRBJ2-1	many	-	CASSTNTDKANEQFF	TGTGCTAGCAGCACAAATACCGACAAGGCCAATGAGCAGTTCTTC
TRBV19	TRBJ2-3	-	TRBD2	CASSRRAGVKGTDTQYF	TGTGCCAGTAGTCGGAGGGCGGGAGTAAAGGGCACAGATACGCAGTATTTT
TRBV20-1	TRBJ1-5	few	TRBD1	CSARGGTSNQPQHF	TGCAGTGCCAGGGGGGGAACTAGCAATCAGCCCCAGCATTTT
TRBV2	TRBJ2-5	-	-	CASSPNPEETQYF	TGTGCCAGCAGCCCCAACCCCGAAGAGACCCAGTACTTC
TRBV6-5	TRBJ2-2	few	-	CASSYQGGDTGELFF	TGTGCCAGCAGTTATCAGGGGGGGGACACCGGGGAGCTGTTTTTT
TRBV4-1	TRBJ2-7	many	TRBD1	CASKPGQGDDEQYF	TGCGCCAGCAAGCCGGGACAGGGGGACGACGAGCAGTACTTC
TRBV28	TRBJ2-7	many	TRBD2	CASSLGLAGFSYEQYF	TGTGCCAGCAGTCTCGGACTAGCGGGCTTCTCCTACGAGCAGTACTTC
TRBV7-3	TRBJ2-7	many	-	CASSLRHEQYF	TGTGCCAGCAGCCTCAGGCACGAGCAGTACTTC
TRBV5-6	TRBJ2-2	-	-	CASSIRTLNTGELFF	TGTGCCAGCAGCATAAGGACCCTGAACACCGGGGAGCTGTTTTTT
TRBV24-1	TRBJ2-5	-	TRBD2	CATSDFPGLAGGRGQETQYF	TGTGCCACCAGTGATTTCCCGGGACTAGCGGGAGGAAGGGGGCAAGAGACCCAGTACTTC
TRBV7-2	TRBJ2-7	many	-	CASSRYSLRVYEQYF	TGTGCCAGCAGCCGATATAGCCTCAGGGTCTACGAGCAGTACTTC
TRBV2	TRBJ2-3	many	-	CASSVEGAPSDTQYF	TGTGCCAGCAGTGTGGAGGGGGCGCCTTCAGATACGCAGTATTTT
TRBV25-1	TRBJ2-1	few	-	CASSDIALSNNEQFF	TGTGCCAGCAGTGATATAGCGCTTTCAAACAATGAGCAGTTCTTC
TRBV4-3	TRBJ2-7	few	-	CASSQVRGRGLYEQYF	TGCGCCAGCAGCCAAGTTAGAGGCAGGGGTCTATACGAGCAGTACTTC
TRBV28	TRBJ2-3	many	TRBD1	CASTFKTGQTTDTQYF	TGTGCCAGCACCTTCAAGACGGGACAGACCACAGATACGCAGTATTTT
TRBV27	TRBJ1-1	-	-	CASSMGGVNTEAFF	TGTGCCAGCAGTATGGGTGGGGTTAACACTGAAGCTTTCTTT
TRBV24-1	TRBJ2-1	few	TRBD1	CATSDPGQVNNEQFF	TGTGCCACCAGTGATCCAGGACAGGTCAACAATGAGCAGTTCTTC
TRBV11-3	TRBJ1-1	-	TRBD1	CASSPSGTGRMNTEAFF	TGTGCCAGTAGCCCCTCCGGGACAGGGCGAATGAACACTGAAGCTTTCTTT
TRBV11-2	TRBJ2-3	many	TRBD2	CASSPRTSGRWDTQYF	TGTGCCAGCAGCCCCCGGACTAGCGGGCGGTGGGATACGCAGTATTTT
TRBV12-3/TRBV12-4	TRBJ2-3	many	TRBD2	CASSFRLAGGASSTDTQYF	TGTGCCAGCAGTTTCCGGCTAGCGGGAGGTGCTTCTAGCACAGATACGCAGTATTTT
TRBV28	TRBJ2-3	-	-	CASTLEAGTADTQYF	TGTGCCAGCACCCTGGAGGCGGGAACGGCAGATACGCAGTATTTT
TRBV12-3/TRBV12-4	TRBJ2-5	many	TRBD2	CASTSWREVQETQYF	TGTGCCAGCACCTCTTGGCGGGAGGTACAAGAGACCCAGTACTTC
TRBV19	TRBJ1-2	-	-	CASTSVVYGYTF	TGTGCCAGTACCTCAGTCGTCTATGGCTACACCTTC
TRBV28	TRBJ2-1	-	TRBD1	CASSTPGQPDNEQFF	TGTGCCAGCAGTACACCGGGACAGCCCGACAATGAGCAGTTCTTC
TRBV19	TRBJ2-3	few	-	CASSMARVTNTQYF	TGTGCCAGTAGTATGGCCAGGGTCACAAATACGCAGTATTTT
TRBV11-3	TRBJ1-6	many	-	CASSLGRGFFGNSPLHF	TGTGCCAGCAGCCTCGGGAGGGGGTTCTTCGGGAATTCACCCCTCCACTTT
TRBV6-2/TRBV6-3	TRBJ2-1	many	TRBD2	CASSHNPPGLAGGGSSYNEQFF	TGTGCCAGCAGTCATAATCCTCCGGGACTAGCGGGGGGTGGGAGCTCCTACAATGAGCAGTTCTTC
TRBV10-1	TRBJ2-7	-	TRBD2	CASTIAGGRYEQYF	TGCGCCAGCACCATAGCGGGAGGAAGATACGAGCAGTACTTC
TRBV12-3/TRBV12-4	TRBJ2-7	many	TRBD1	CASSFLQGGSYEQYF	TGTGCCAGCAGTTTCTTACAGGGGGGCTCCTACGAGCAGTACTTC
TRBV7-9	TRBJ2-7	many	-	CASSSTGAGEQYF	TGTGCCAGCAGCTCTACAGGGGCGGGGGAGCAGTACTTC
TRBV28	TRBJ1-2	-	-	CASSLLGTQGSYGYTF	TGTGCCAGCAGTTTATTAGGGACCCAGGGGAGCTATGGCTACACCTTC
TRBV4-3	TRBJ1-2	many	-	CASSQDGSGRNGYTF	TGCGCCAGCAGCCAAGACGGCTCAGGAAGGAATGGCTACACCTTC
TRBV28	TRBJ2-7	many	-	CASSFPVKGWHEQYF	TGTGCCAGCAGTTTCCCCGTGAAGGGATGGCACGAGCAGTACTTC
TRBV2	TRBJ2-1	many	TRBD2	CASSEAYLSGGKNEQFF	TGTGCCAGCAGTGAAGCGTACTTGAGCGGGGGTAAAAATGAGCAGTTCTTC
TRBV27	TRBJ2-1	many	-	CASSLKGGNEQFF	TGTGCCAGCAGTTTAAAAGGAGGCAATGAGCAGTTCTTC
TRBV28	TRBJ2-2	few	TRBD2	CASGRGRRAGELFF	TGTGCCAGCGGGAGGGGCAGAAGAGCCGGGGAGCTGTTTTTT
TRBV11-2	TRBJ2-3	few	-	CASSLESGGAFSTDTQYF	TGTGCCAGCAGCTTAGAAAGCGGAGGGGCCTTTAGCACAGATACGCAGTATTTT
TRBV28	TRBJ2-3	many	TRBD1	CASTLLDRGTDTQYF	TGTGCCAGCACCCTCCTAGACAGGGGAACAGATACGCAGTATTTT
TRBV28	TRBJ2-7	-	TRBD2	CASGGGTDSYEQYF	TGTGCCAGCGGGGGGGGGACGGACTCCTACGAGCAGTACTTC
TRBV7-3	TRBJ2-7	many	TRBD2	CASSATSGSRYEQYF	TGTGCCAGCAGCGCCACTAGCGGGAGTAGGTACGAGCAGTACTTC
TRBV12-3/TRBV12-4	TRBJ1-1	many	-	CASSFSYLGDTEAFF	TGTGCCAGCAGTTTCAGTTATCTGGGGGACACTGAAGCTTTCTTT
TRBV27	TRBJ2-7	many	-	CASSLSPEYEQYF	TGTGCCAGCAGTTTATCTCCAGAATACGAGCAGTACTTC
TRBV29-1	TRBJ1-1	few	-	CSVARLGENTEAFF	TGCAGCGTTGCCAGGTTGGGGGAAAACACTGAAGCTTTCTTT
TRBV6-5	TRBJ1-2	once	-	CASSYSADIYGYTF	TGTGCCAGCAGTTACTCAGCGGACATCTATGGCTACACCTTC
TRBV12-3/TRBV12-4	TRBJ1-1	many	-	CASSSGGSTDTEAFF	TGTGCCAGCAGTTCGGGGGGCTCGACGGACACTGAAGCTTTCTTT
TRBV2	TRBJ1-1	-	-	CASSESEGMNTEAFF	TGTGCCAGCAGTGAGTCGGAGGGGATGAACACTGAAGCTTTCTTT
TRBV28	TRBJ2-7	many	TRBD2	CASSLRGLVSYEQYF	TGTGCCAGCAGTTTGCGGGGACTAGTCTCTTACGAGCAGTACTTC
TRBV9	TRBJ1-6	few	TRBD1	CASSSHGTDYSPLHF	TGTGCCAGCAGCTCACACGGGACAGATTATTCACCCCTCCACTTT
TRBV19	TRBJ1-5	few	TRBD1	CASTQGNQPQHF	TGTGCCAGTACACAGGGGAATCAGCCCCAGCATTTT
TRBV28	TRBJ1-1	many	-	CASSLRWTVNTEAFF	TGTGCCAGCAGTTTAAGGTGGACAGTGAACACTGAAGCTTTCTTT
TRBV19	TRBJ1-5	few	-	CASSPGSLNRNQPQHF	TGTGCCAGCTCTCCGGGCAGTCTAAATCGCAATCAGCCCCAGCATTTT
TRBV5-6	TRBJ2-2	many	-	CASSLEGISNTGELFF	TGTGCCAGCAGCTTGGAAGGGATATCGAACACCGGGGAGCTGTTTTTT
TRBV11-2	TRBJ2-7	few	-	CASSFGPGLGNGYEQYF	-
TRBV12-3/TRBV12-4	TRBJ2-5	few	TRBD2	CASSLEPLAGGPYF	TGTGCCAGCAGTTTAGAGCCCCTAGCGGGAGGCCCCTACTTC